Listed here is a single T cell receptor (beta chain). Antigen unknown. The sample belongs to a study of CD8 T cells in ankylosing spondylitis. 5'-RACE, quantitative and with molecular barcodes, yielded the TCR beta libraries. TCRdb passed the 5' RACE reads through MiXCR, listing each CDR3 protein once. The sample contains over 30,000 distinct CDR3 sequences, 16% of which appear only once. Study outcomes and limitations: Disease-linked clones reportedly showed significant enrichment in matched ankylosing spondylitis synovial fluid. For ankylosing spondylitis blood, a TCR beta motif of under 10 highly homologous variants appeared characteristic. Prior work had noted some motif variants in reactive arthritis blood and synovial fluid.

The CDR3 has 13 residues. In germline, CDR1 is DFQATT, CDR2 SNEGSKA (reference sequence). Trimming cost V 7 bases and J 7 bases, with 16 bases left between them. The J gene is TRBJ1-4, the V gene TRBV20-1; no clear D gene. The clonotype originates from a male donor with ankylosing spondylitis or in good health (not recorded which). Sequences were obtained from blood. CDR3 in amino acids: CSVPPGSGEKLFF. CDR3 sequence (DNA): TGCAGTGTTCCTCCCGGCAGTGGTGAAAAACTGTTTTTT.